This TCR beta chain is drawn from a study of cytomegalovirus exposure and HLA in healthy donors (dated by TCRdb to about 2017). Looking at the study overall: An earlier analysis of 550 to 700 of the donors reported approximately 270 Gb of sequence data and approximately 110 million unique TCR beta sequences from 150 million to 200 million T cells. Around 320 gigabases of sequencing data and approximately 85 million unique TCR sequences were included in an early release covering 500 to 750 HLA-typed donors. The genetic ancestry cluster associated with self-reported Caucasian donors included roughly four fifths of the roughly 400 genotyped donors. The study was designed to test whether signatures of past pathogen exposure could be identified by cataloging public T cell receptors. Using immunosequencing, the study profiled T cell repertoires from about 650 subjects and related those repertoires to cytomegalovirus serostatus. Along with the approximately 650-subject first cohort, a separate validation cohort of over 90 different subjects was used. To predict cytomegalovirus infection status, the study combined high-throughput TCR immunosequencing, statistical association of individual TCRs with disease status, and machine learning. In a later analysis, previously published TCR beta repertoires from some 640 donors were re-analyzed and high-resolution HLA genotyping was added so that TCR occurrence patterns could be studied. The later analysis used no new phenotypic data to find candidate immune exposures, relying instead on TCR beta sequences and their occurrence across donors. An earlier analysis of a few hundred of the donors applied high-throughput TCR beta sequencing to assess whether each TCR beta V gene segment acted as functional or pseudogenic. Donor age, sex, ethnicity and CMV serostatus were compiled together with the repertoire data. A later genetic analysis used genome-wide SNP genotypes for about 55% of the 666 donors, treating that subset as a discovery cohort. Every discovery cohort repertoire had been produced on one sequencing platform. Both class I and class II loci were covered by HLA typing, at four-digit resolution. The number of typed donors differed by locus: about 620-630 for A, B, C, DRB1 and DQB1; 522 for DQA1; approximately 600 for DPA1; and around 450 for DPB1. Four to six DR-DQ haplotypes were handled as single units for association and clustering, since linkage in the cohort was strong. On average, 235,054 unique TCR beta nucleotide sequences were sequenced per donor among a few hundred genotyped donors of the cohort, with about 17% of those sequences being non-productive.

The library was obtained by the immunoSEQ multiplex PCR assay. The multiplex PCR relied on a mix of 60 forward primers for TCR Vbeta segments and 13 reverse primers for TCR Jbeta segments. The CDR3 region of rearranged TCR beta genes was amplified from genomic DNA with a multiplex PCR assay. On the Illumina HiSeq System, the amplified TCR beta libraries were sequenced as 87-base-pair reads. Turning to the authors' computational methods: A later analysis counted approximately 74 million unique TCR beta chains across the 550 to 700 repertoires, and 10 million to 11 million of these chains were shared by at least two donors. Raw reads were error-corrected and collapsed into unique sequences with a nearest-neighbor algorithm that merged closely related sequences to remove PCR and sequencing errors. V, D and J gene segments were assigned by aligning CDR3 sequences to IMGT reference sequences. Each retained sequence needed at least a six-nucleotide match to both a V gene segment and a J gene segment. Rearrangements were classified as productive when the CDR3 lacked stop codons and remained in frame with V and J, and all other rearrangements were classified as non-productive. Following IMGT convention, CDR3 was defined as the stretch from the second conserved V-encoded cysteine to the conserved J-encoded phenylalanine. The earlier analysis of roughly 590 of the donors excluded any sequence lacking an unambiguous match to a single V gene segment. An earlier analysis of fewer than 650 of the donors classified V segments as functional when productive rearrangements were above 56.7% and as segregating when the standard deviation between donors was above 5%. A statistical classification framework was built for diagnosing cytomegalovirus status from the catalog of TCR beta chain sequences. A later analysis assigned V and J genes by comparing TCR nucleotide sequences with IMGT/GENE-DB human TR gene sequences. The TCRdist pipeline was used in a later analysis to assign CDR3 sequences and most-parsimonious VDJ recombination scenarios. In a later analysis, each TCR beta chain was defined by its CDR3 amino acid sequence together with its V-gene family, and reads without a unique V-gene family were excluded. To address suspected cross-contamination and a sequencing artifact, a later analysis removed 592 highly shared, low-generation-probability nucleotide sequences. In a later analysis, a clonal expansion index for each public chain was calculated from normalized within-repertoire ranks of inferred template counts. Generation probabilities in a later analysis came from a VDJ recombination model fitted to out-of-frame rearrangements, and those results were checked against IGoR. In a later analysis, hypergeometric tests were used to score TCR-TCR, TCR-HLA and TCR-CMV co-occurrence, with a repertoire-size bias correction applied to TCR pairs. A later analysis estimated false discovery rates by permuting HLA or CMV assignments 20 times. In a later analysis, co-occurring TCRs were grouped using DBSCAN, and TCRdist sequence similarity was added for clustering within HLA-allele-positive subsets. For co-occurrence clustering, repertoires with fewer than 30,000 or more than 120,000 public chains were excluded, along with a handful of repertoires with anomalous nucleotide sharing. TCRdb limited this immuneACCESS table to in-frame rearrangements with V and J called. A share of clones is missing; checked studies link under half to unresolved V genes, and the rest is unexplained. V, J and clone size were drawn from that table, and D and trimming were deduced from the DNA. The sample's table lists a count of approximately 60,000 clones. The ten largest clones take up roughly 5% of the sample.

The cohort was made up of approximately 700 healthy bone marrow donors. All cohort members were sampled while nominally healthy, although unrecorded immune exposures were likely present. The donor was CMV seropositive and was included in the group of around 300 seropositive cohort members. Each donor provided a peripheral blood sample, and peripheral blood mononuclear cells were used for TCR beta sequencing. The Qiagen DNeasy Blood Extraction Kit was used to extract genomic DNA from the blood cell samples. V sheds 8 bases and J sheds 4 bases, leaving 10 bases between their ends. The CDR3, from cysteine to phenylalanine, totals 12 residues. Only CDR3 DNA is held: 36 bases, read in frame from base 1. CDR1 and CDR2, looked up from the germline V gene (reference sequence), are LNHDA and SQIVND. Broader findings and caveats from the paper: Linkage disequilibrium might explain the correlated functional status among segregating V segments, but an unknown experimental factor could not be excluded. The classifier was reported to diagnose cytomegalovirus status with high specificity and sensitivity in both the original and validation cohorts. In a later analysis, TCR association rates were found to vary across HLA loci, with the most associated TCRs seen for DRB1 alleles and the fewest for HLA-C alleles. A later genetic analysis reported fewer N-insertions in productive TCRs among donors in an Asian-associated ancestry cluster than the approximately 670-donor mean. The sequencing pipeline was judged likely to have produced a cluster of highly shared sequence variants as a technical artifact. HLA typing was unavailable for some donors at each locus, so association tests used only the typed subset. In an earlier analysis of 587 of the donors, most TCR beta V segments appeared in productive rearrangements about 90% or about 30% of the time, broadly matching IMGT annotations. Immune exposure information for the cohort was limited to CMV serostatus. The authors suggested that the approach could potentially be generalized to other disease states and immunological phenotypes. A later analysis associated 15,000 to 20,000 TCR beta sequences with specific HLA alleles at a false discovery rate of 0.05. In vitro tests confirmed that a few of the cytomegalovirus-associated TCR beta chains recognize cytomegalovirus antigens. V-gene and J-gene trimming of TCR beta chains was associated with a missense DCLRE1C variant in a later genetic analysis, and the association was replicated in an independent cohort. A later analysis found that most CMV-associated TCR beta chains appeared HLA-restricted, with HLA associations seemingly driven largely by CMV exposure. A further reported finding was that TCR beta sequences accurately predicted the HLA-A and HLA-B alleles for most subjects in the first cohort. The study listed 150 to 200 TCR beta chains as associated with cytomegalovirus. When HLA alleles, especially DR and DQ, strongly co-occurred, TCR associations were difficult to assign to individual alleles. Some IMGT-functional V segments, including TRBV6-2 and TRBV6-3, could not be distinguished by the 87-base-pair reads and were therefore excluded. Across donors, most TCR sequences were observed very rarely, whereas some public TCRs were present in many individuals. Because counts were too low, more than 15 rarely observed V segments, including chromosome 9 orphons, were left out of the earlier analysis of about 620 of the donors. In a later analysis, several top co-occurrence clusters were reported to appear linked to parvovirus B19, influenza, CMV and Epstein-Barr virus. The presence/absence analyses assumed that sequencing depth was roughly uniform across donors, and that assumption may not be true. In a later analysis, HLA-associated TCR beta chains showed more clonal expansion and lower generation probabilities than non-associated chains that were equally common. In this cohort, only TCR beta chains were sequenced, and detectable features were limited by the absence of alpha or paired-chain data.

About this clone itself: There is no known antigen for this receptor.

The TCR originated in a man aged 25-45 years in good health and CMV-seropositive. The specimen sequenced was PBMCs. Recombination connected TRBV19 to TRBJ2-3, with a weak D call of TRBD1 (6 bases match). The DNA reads TGTGCCAGTTGGTCAGGGGCAGATACGCAGTATTTT. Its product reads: CASWSGADTQYF.